The 15 T cell receptor beta chains presented below share a single source sample, sequenced in a study of human thymus T cells. Some clones are missing from TCRdb's copy, which holds only in-frame ones; the method was immunoSEQ multiplex PCR. The sample lists roughly 60,000 clones, around 94% seen once, with roughly 5.7% in the top ten. Material for sequencing was blood. These receptors all stem from a boy in the first two years of life with a congenital heart defect but otherwise immunologically healthy.

V and J are TRBV11-3 and TRBJ1-1; D remains unclear. The CDR3 length is 17 residues. Trimming took off 4 bases at V and 4 bases at J, with 22 bases between the two ends. The germline V gene has CDR1 SGHNT and CDR2 YENEEA. CDR3 loop: CASSSRARGRRGTEAFF. The CDR3 DNA sequence: TGTGCCAGCAGCTCAAGGGCCCGCGGGCGTCGGGGCACTGAAGCTTTCTTT.

The rearrangement uses TRBV10-3 and TRBJ2-7; TRBD1 or TRBD2 may be the D gene (5 bases each). From germline, CDR1 is ENHRY and CDR2 SYGVKD. CDR3 length: 14 amino acids. Trimming pared 1 base from V and 6 bases from J, leaving 13 bases between. CDR3 in amino acids: CAISEWDPLSEQYF. The CDR3 region has the DNA TGTGCCATCAGTGAGTGGGACCCCCTGAGCGAGCAGTACTTC.

DNA of the CDR3: TGTGCCAGCAGCTTAGTCCAGGGGGCGAACACTGAAGCTTTCTTT. Encoded protein: CASSLVQGANTEAFF. The V and J genes are TRBV7-2 and TRBJ1-1; 8 bases fit TRBD1. The CDR3 consists of 15 residues. Per the germline V gene, CDR1 is SGHTA and CDR2 is FQGNSA. Losses at the gene ends were 1 base for V and 1 base for J; bases not matched to a gene: 2.

The chain couples TRBV19 to TRBJ2-1; TRBD2 matches 9 bases. The V gene end was trimmed by 1 base and the J gene end by 4 bases; junction bases not matched to a gene: 2. The CDR3 sequence is 15 residues long. Germline V gene data show CDR1 as LNHDA and CDR2 as SQIVND (reference sequence). CDR3 amino acids: CASSIGLADYNEQFF. As DNA, the CDR3 is TGTGCCAGTAGTATAGGACTAGCGGATTACAATGAGCAGTTCTTC.

J is TRBJ2-5 and V is TRBV5-5; 8 bases are shared with TRBD1. Trimming at V came to 0 bases and at J to 2 bases, leaving 0 bases not matched to a gene. The germline V gene encodes CDR1 SGHKS and CDR2 YYEKEE (reference sequence). There are 14 residues in the CDR3. In DNA, the CDR3 is TGTGCCAGCAGCTTGGGACAGGGGCAAGAGACCCAGTACTTC. It yields the protein CASSLGQGQETQYF.

This clone was counted a single time. The chain combines TRBV5-1 with TRBJ1-1, with D possibly TRBD1 on 6 matching bases. The V end lost 2 bases, the J end lost 3 bases, and 14 bases lay between the germline ends. This CDR3 contains 15 residues. CDR1 SGHRS and CDR2 YFSETQ come from the germline V gene. CDR3 amino acids: CASSFLGGADTEAFF. The CDR3 DNA is TGCGCCAGCAGCTTTTTGGGGGGCGCCGACACTGAAGCTTTCTTT.

J is TRBJ2-3 and V is TRBV5-1, with 10 nucleotides matching TRBD2. The J segment lost 1 base and the V segment lost 3 bases, leaving 2 bases of the junction unmatched. Germline V CDR1 and CDR2: SGHRS, YFSETQ. The CDR3 is 15 amino acids. The CDR3 is CASSSGTSGTDTQYF. CDR3 sequence (DNA): TGCGCCAGCAGCTCCGGGACTAGCGGCACAGATACGCAGTATTTT.

The chain recombines TRBV4-1 with TRBJ1-5; TRBD1 might be the D (6 bases). The V and J ends lost 0 bases and 6 bases respectively, with 12 bases between them. The V gene's germline CDR1 is MGHRA and CDR2 YSYEKL. The CDR3 has 15 residues. CDR3 sequence (DNA): TGCGCCAGCAGCCAAGATCTGGGGGGCGGTCAGCCCCAGCATTTT. Translating gives CASSQDLGGGQPQHF.

The chain combines TRBV6-4 with TRBJ2-3; D unresolved. Germline assignment: CDR1 MRHNA and CDR2 SNTAGT. Trimming cost V 2 bases and J 1 base, with 7 bases left between them. The CDR3 covers 14 residues. The CDR3 DNA reads TGTGCCAGCAGTGACCGGGCGGGCACAGATACGCAGTATTTT. Its translation is CASSDRAGTDTQYF.

This clone was counted between two and nine times. The chain is built from TRBV4-3 and TRBJ1-6; no reliable D call. Germline V gene data show CDR1 as LGHNA and CDR2 as YSLEER. The CDR3 is 11 residues long. The germline V and J ends were trimmed by 3 bases and 6 bases, with 0 bases remaining between them. CDR3 coding DNA: TGCGCCAGCAGCCATAATTCACCCCTCCACTTT. It specifies CASSHNSPLHF.

The chain recombines TRBV5-6 with TRBJ1-2, with 7 bases identical to TRBD1. The CDR3 totals 13 residues. Germline lookup yields CDR1 SGHDT and CDR2 YYEEEE. V trimming: 4 bases; J trimming: 4 bases; junction bases outside the gene matches: 4. CDR3 residues: CASSPDRSYGYTF. The DNA of the CDR3 is TGTGCCAGCAGCCCGGACAGGAGCTATGGCTACACCTTC.

The V call is TRBV5-8, the J call TRBJ2-3; 9 bases map to TRBD2. The ends lost 4 bases at V and 5 bases at J; junction bases unmatched: 8. This CDR3 has 15 residues. The germline CDR1 and CDR2 sequences are SGHTS and YDEGEE. The CDR3 spells CASSQGTSWQDTQYF. CDR3 nucleotides: TGTGCCAGCAGCCAGGGGACTAGCTGGCAAGATACGCAGTATTTT. The whole variable domain, remainder taken from reference TRBV5-8 and TRBJ2-3, is EAGVTQSPTHLIKTRGQQATLRCSPISGHTSVYWYQQALGLGLQFLLWYDEGEERNRGNFPPRFSGRQFPNYSSELNVNALELEDSALYLCASSQGTSWQDTQYFGPGTRLTVL.

The genes are TRBV19 and TRBJ2-7; 7 bases are shared with TRBD2. The CDR3 is 18 amino acids. V trimming: 3 bases; J trimming: 0 bases; junction bases outside the gene matches: 14. Germline V gene sequence: CDR1 LNHDA, CDR2 SQIVND (reference sequence). CDR3 nucleotide sequence: TGTGCCAGTAGTATTATTCTTACCAAGCGGGGAAACTCCTACGAGCAGTACTTC. This gives the protein CASSIILTKRGNSYEQYF. The variable domain in full, completed from reference TRBV19 and TRBJ2-7, reads DGGITQSPKYLFRKEGQNVTLSCEQNLNHDAMYWYRQDPGQGLRLIYYSQIVNDFQKGDIAEGYSVSREKKESFPLTVTSAQKNPTAFYLCASSIILTKRGNSYEQYFGPGTRLTVT.

The chain uses TRBV10-3 and TRBJ1-1; 7 bases fit TRBD1. The germline V gene has CDR1 ENHRY and CDR2 SYGVKD. The CDR3 extends over 16 amino acids. Trimming removed 3 bases from V and 3 bases from J; junction bases left unmatched: 10. The CDR3 sequence: CAISDGQVRWDTEAFF. CDR3 nucleotide sequence: TGTGCCATCAGTGACGGACAGGTCCGCTGGGACACTGAAGCTTTCTTT.

V and J are TRBV7-9 and TRBJ2-7; D not certain. The CDR3 spans 12 residues. The V end lost 4 bases, the J end lost 0 bases, and 4 bases lay between the germline ends. CDR1 SEHNR and CDR2 FQNEAQ come from the germline V gene (reference sequence). The CDR3 nucleotides are TGTGCCAGCAGCTCGACCTCCTACGAGCAGTACTTC. Protein sequence: CASSSTSYEQYF.